The 7 T cell receptor beta chains below were found in one sample sequenced in a study of graft-versus-host responses after intestinal transplantation. Assay used: immunoSEQ multiplex PCR; TCRdb lists only in-frame clones, some missing. The sample has 60,000 to 65,000 clones; approximately 91% are singletons. No antigens are known for them. Material: unstimulated CD8+ T cells sorted from spleen or lymph node cells, obtained before transplant. These receptors all stem from a human donor who was the organ donor for an intestinal transplant.

This chain connects TRBV28 to TRBJ1-6; D gene unclear. Germline lookup yields CDR1 MDHEN and CDR2 SYDVKM. Trimming took off 6 bases at V and 2 bases at J, with 11 bases between the two ends. The CDR3 has 15 residues. Here the CDR3 reads CASSWPAPYNSPLHF. The CDR3 DNA follows: TGTGCCAGCAGCTGGCCCGCCCCCTATAATTCACCCCTCCACTTT.

The chain has TRBV10-2 and TRBJ1-4; 8 bases fit TRBD1. The CDR3 extends over 15 amino acids. The V and J ends lost 6 bases and 8 bases, in that order; junction bases with no gene match: 11. CDR1 is WSHSY, CDR2 SAAADI, per germline. DNA of the CDR3: TGCGCCAGCAGCATGAGGCCAGGGGGCGAGGAAAAACTGTTTTTT. Protein product: CASSMRPGGEEKLFF.

The chain employs TRBV5-5 and TRBJ1-2; a weak D match, TRBD1 (6 bases). The germline V gene has CDR1 SGHKS and CDR2 YYEKEE (reference sequence). There are 16 residues in the CDR3. V lost 2 bases to trimming and J lost 1 base, with 15 bases between them. CDR3 bases: TGTGCCAGCAGCTTCTTACACAGGGTTTTTAACTATGGCTACACCTTC. Its translation is CASSFLHRVFNYGYTF.

This chain uses TRBV9 with TRBJ2-1, with a weak D call TRBD2 (7 bases). The CDR3 is 19 residues long. Germline CDR1 reads SGDLS; CDR2 reads YYNGEE. The V and J ends lost 3 bases and 3 bases respectively, with 25 bases between them. The CDR3 is CASSAPRGGGRPDYNEQFF. The CDR3 nucleotides read TGTGCCAGCAGCGCGCCGAGGGGGGGAGGGAGGCCCGACTACAATGAGCAGTTCTTC.

This chain uses TRBV28 with TRBJ1-4; D possibly corresponds to TRBD1 (6 bases). Germline V CDR1 and CDR2: MDHEN, SYDVKM. Trimming pared 5 bases from V and 5 bases from J, leaving 15 bases between. This CDR3 has 15 amino acids. The CDR3 DNA sequence: TGTGCCAGCAGTCCCCTAAGGGACATAAATGAAAAACTGTTTTTT. Translating it yields CASSPLRDINEKLFF.

This clone was seen more than once but under ten times. DNA for the CDR3: TGTGCCAGCAGCCCCCTGGGAGCGGGAGATCCAGATACGCAGTATTTT. This gives the protein CASSPLGAGDPDTQYF. The chain has TRBV7-9 and TRBJ2-3, with TRBD2 matching 8 bases. Per the germline V gene, CDR1 is SEHNR and CDR2 is FQNEAQ (reference sequence). There are 16 residues in the CDR3. V lost 5 bases to trimming and J lost 4 bases; unmatched junction nucleotides: 11.

A few counts support this clone. This chain links TRBV10-3 with TRBJ2-1; 10 bases match TRBD2. V was clipped by 2 bases and J by 5 bases; unmatched bases: 3. CDR1 is ENHRY, CDR2 SYGVKD, per germline. The CDR3 consists of 15 residues. CDR3 DNA: TGTGCCATCAGTGAGGGACTAGCGGCCCACAATGAGCAGTTCTTC. Its protein product is CAISEGLAAHNEQFF.